The clone carrying this TCR beta chain was counted once. Its antigen remains unknown. This entry comes from a study of T cell responses to AZD1222 COVID-19 vaccine. Findings of the study overall: The donor cohort was predominantly white British with a female majority, and clonal diversity may have been underestimated. Spike-specific TCR depth and breadth grew after two AZD1222 doses.

TCRdb's copy holds only in-frame clones and misses some; the assay was immunoSEQ multiplex PCR. The sample lists 90,000 to 110,000 clones, around 93% occurring once. V lost 4 bases and J lost 10, with 11 bases in between. This CDR3 region has 12 residues. In germline, CDR1 is LNHNV, CDR2 YYDKDF (reference sequence). The receptor was isolated from an adult in good health. The gene calls are TRBV15 and TRBJ2-1; weak D call: TRBD2 (6 bases). The material was peripheral blood, obtained on day 0 of AZD1222 vaccination. The CDR3 spells CATSIGDSEQFF. The CDR3 DNA sequence: TGTGCCACCAGCATTGGGGACTCCGAGCAGTTCTTC. The variable domain in full, completed from reference TRBV15 and TRBJ2-1, reads DAMVIQNPRYQVTQFGKPVTLSCSQTLNHNVMYWYQQKSSQAPKLLFHYYDKDFNNEADTPDNFQSRRPNTSFCFLDIRSPGLGDTAMYLCATSIGDSEQFFGPGTRLTVL.